Following are 21 T cell receptor beta chains from one sample sequenced in a study of human T cells and chemical hapten exposure. MiXCR was run by TCRdb on the RACE reads, yielding one entry per CDR3 protein. Among over 35,000 distinct CDR3 sequences listed, around 9.3% were seen once. As to time point: patch test 2, 6 weeks after DPC sensitization. Treatment described: therapeutic diphenylcyclopropenone sensitization with weekly scalp DPC. Specimen: whole blood, collected in connection with sensitization to the hapten diphenylcyclopropenone (DPC). Receptors were obtained from a woman aged 40-49 years with alopecia areata. Some clones in this sample may be carry-over from other donors' samples.

This clonotype came up many times. The chain uses TRBV23-1 and TRBJ2-7; tentatively, D is TRBD1 or TRBD2 (5 bases each). TRBV23-1 carries the ORF label, with uncertain function. The CDR3 sequence is 12 residues long. The V and J ends lost 3 bases and 9 bases respectively, with 12 bases between them. CDR3 in DNA: TGCGCCAGCAGTCAGGGACCGGCCGTGCAGTACTTC. Its protein product is CASSQGPAVQYF.

This clonotype was detected ten times or more. The rearrangement uses TRBV11-2 and TRBJ2-3; D is unresolved. The CDR3 loop spans 14 amino acids. V was shortened by 5 bases and J by 2 bases, with 11 bases between the two germline ends. Germline V CDR1 and CDR2: SGHAT, FQNNGV. The CDR3 loop is CASSLRAPTDTQYF. CDR3 DNA: TGTGCCAGCAGCCTAAGGGCCCCCACAGATACGCAGTATTTT. The full variable domain, in which reference TRBV11-2 and TRBJ2-3 provide the parts outside the CDR3, is EAGVAQSPRYKIIEKRQSVAFWCNPISGHATLYWYQQILGQGPKLLIQFQNNGVVDDSQLPKDRFSAERLKGVDSTLKIQPAKLEDSAVYLCASSLRAPTDTQYFGPGTRLTVL.

With regard to this clonotype: This could be a read error, since a much larger clone is one nucleotide away. A read error is likely, as this CDR3 ends without the conserved phenylalanine or tryptophan. V and J are TRBV3-1 and TRBJ1-2; D not resolved. Germline CDR1 is LGHDT and CDR2 is YNNKEL (reference sequence). The CDR3 is 14 amino acids. The ends were cut back, 3 bases at V and 3 bases at J, with 11 bases in the middle. In DNA form, the CDR3 reads TGTGCCAGCAGCCAGGACCGACGGGACTATGGCTACACCTTG. As protein: CASSQDRRDYGYTL.

This clonotype turned up a few times. The V and J genes are TRBV4-1 and TRBJ1-1; D gene unclear. The V end lost 2 bases, the J end lost 0 bases, and 13 bases lay between the germline ends. CDR1 and CDR2 (germline): MGHRA, YSYEKL. The length of the CDR3 is 16 residues. CDR3: CASSQYSALMNTEAFF. In DNA, the CDR3 is TGCGCCAGCAGCCAATATTCAGCCCTTATGAACACTGAAGCTTTCTTT.

This clonotype was detected only a few times. DNA for the CDR3: TGTGCCAGCAGGGGGGACACCCTCAACAATGAGCAGTTCTTC. This gives the protein CASRGDTLNNEQFF. The genes are TRBV9 and TRBJ2-1, with D tentatively TRBD1 (6 bases). CDR3 size: 14 residues. The germline V and J ends were trimmed by 5 bases and 5 bases, with 14 bases remaining between them. Germline V gives CDR1 SGDLS, CDR2 YYNGEE.

In its sample, this clonotype was seen many times. V gene TRBV19 combines with J gene TRBJ2-7, with 8 bases fitting TRBD1. There are 13 residues in the CDR3. V lost 6 bases, J lost 3 bases, and 4 bases stayed unmatched. CDR1 is LNHDA, CDR2 SQIVND, per germline (reference sequence). CDR3 residues: CASRPQGVYEQYF. Written as DNA, the CDR3 is TGTGCCAGTAGGCCACAGGGGGTCTACGAGCAGTACTTC.

The chain uses TRBV29-1 and TRBJ2-7, with D perhaps TRBD1 (6 bases). V dropped 4 bases and J dropped 2 bases, with 15 bases sitting between them. The CDR3 consists of 14 residues. The V gene's germline CDR1 is SQVTM and CDR2 ANQGSEA. CDR3 sequence: CSVAARTATYEQYF. DNA of the CDR3: TGCAGCGTTGCGGCCAGGACAGCAACCTACGAGCAGTACTTC.

This clonotype was seen ten or more times. The chain links TRBV4-1 to TRBJ2-7; D gene unclear. The germline CDR1 and CDR2 sequences are MGHRA and YSYEKL. V lost 1 base and J 3 bases, leaving 7 bases between the germline ends. The CDR3 contains 13 residues. CDR3 amino acids: CASSQVADYEQYF. The CDR3 DNA is TGCGCCAGCAGCCAAGTGGCAGACTACGAGCAGTACTTC.

This clonotype turned up a few times. The chain links TRBV7-8 to TRBJ2-3, with a tentative D call TRBD1 (6 bases). This CDR3 spans 15 amino acids. Germline V gene lookup returns CDR1 SGHVS and CDR2 FQNEAQ. The germline V and J ends were trimmed by 0 bases and 4 bases, with 11 bases remaining between them. The CDR3 protein is CASSLASTGPDTQYF. The CDR3 DNA follows: TGTGCCAGCAGCTTAGCGTCGACAGGCCCAGATACGCAGTATTTT. The full variable domain, its missing parts supplied by reference TRBV7-8 and TRBJ2-3, is GAGVSQSPRYKVAKRGQDVALRCDPISGHVSLFWYQQALGQGPEFLTYFQNEAQLDKSGLPSDRFFAERPEGSVSTLKIQRTQQEDSAVYLCASSLASTGPDTQYFGPGTRLTVL.

This clonotype showed up many times. This sequence joins TRBV7-9 and TRBJ1-4; TRBD1 might be the D (6 bases). CDR3 length equals 13 residues. The V end lost 3 bases, the J end lost 7 bases, and 9 bases lay between the germline ends. Germline V gene lookup returns CDR1 SEHNR and CDR2 FQNEAQ (reference sequence). The CDR3: CASSLGGSEKLFF. In DNA, the CDR3 is TGTGCCAGCAGCTTGGGGGGCAGTGAAAAACTGTTTTTT.

In its sample, this clonotype was seen many times. The chain uses TRBV27 and TRBJ1-6; D is unclear. The CDR3 covers 14 residues. The ends were cut back, 4 bases at V and 2 bases at J, with 6 bases in the middle. The germline V gene encodes CDR1 MNHEY and CDR2 SMNVEV (reference sequence). The CDR3 sequence is CASSYGPYNSPLHF. The CDR3 region has the DNA TGTGCCAGCAGTTACGGGCCCTATAATTCACCCCTCCACTTT.

This clonotype has only a few counts. V is TRBV6-5 and J is TRBJ2-7; D not resolved. Germline loops: CDR1 MNHEY, CDR2 SVGAGI. This CDR3 has 13 amino acids. V was cut by 5 bases and J by 2 bases, with 10 bases left in between. CDR3 protein: CASSPLSTYEQYF. In DNA form, the CDR3 reads TGTGCCAGCAGTCCTCTATCAACCTACGAGCAGTACTTC.

This clonotype appeared many times. CDR3 sequence: CASSQDLGSPTTNYGYTF. CDR3 nucleotide sequence: TGCGCCAGCAGCCAAGATCTGGGCAGTCCCACCACCAACTATGGCTACACCTTC. The chain combines TRBV4-1 with TRBJ1-2; D unclear. Germline V lookup: CDR1 MGHRA, CDR2 YSYEKL. The CDR3 spans 18 residues. Trimming shortened V by 0 bases and J by 2 bases, and 19 bases separated the two germline ends.

This clonotype was detected ten times or more. The V gene is TRBV13, the J gene TRBJ2-7, with 7 bases aligning to TRBD2. Germline CDR1 reads PRHDT; CDR2 reads FYEKMQ (reference sequence). The CDR3 extends over 14 amino acids. Losses at the gene ends were 5 bases for V and 8 bases for J; bases not matched to a gene: 12. CDR3 sequence: CASSLRGTTPQQYF. The CDR3, as DNA: TGTGCCAGCAGCCTCCGGGGGACTACCCCCCAGCAGTACTTC.

There are many counts of this clonotype. The chain couples TRBV20-1 to TRBJ1-1; possibly TRBD1 for D (6 bases). The CDR3 runs to 16 residues. V lost 3 bases to trimming and J lost 1 base, with 18 bases between them. The germline V gene encodes CDR1 DFQATT and CDR2 SNEGSKA (reference sequence). CDR3 DNA: TGCAGTGCTAGGACTCCGGGGGCCCATTGGAACACTGAAGCTTTCTTT. Translation: CSARTPGAHWNTEAFF.

This clonotype has at least ten counts. This chain joins TRBV19 and TRBJ2-4; D uncertain. CDR3 length: 15 residues. In germline, CDR1 is LNHDA, CDR2 SQIVND (reference sequence). Trimming stripped 3 bases from V and 0 bases from J, with 9 bases between. Written as DNA, the CDR3 is TGTGCCAGTAGTATTGGTCAACTAGCCAAAAACATTCAGTACTTC. Its protein is CASSIGQLAKNIQYF.

This clonotype was picked up many times. This chain connects TRBV24-1 to TRBJ1-5; 8 bases map to TRBD1. The CDR3 runs to 14 residues. The germline CDR1 and CDR2 sequences are KGHDR and SFDVKD. V lost 4 bases and J lost 6; bases outside the gene matches: 4. CDR3 amino acids: CATSDRTGIQPQHF. The CDR3 DNA sequence: TGTGCCACCAGTGACCGGACAGGGATTCAGCCCCAGCATTTT.

This clonotype was observed at least ten times. The V gene is TRBV6-5, the J gene TRBJ1-4; D perhaps matches TRBD1 (6 bases). Trimming removed 4 bases at V and 7 bases at J, with 19 bases between. The CDR3 loop spans 16 amino acids. The germline V gene has CDR1 MNHEY and CDR2 SVGAGI. The CDR3 loop is CASSSPSEGGGEKLFF. In DNA form, the CDR3 reads TGTGCCAGCAGTTCCCCCTCAGAGGGGGGGGGTGAAAAACTGTTTTTT.

This clonotype was seen repeatedly, ten times or more. V usage is TRBV6-6 and J usage is TRBJ2-5; 15 bases are shared with TRBD2. CDR1 and CDR2 from the germline V gene are MNHNY and SVGAGI (reference sequence). J was trimmed by 0 bases and V by 5 bases; bases with no gene match: 4. The CDR3 loop spans 17 amino acids. CDR3 sequence (DNA): TGTGCCAGCAGTGTGGGACTAGCGGGGGGCAACCAAGAGACCCAGTACTTC. It yields the protein CASSVGLAGGNQETQYF.

This clonotype was recorded a few times. V and J are TRBV18 and TRBJ1-1; TRBD1 is a possible D gene (6 bases). The CDR3 contains 13 residues. The V end was cut by 6 bases, the J end by 6 bases, with 14 bases between. Germline assignment: CDR1 KGHSH and CDR2 LQKENI. CDR3 amino acids: CASSYREVAEAFF. In nucleotides, the CDR3 is TGTGCCAGCTCGTACAGGGAGGTCGCTGAAGCTTTCTTT.

For this clonotype: Sequence at one end of the junction differs from germline and may be a read error. The gene calls are TRBV6-4 and TRBJ2-2; perhaps D is TRBD1 or TRBD2 (5 bases each). Germline V gives CDR1 MRHNA, CDR2 SNTAGT. This CDR3 has 13 residues. As DNA, the CDR3 is TGTGTCAGCAGTGAGAGGGGTACCGGGGAGCTGTTTTTT. Protein sequence: CVSSERGTGELFF.